These T cell receptor beta chains were read from a single sample in a study of T cell responses to AZD1222 COVID-19 vaccine. Produced via immunoSEQ multiplex PCR; TCRdb's table is partial and in-frame only. The data show under 110,000 clones, more than 75% seen once. Sequenced material: peripheral blood, taken on day 0 of AZD1222 vaccination. These receptors were collected from an adult in good health. CDR3s include the opening cysteine and the closing phenylalanine or tryptophan. A D gene is named only where the DNA matches it firmly. Size is omitted from some rows. Given values are once, few, many or a class for expanded clones.

TRBJ1-6	TRBV5-1	NA	NA	TGCGCCAGCAGCGAGGGACATCGTGGCTCACCCCTCCACTTT	CASSEGHRGSPLHF
TRBJ2-1	TRBV10-3	NA	NA	TGTGCCATCAGACCTTCCGGGGTTCTATCCTACAATGAGCAGTTCTTC	CAIRPSGVLSYNEQFF
TRBJ2-7	TRBV3-1/TRBV3-2	NA	NA	TGTGCCAGCAGGCATTGGACCGACTACGAGCAGTACTTC	CASRHWTDYEQYF
TRBJ1-5	TRBV18	NA	TRBD1	TGTGCCAGCTCACCCGACAGGGGGCTACCCCAGCATTTT	CASSPDRGLPQHF
TRBJ2-1	TRBV19	NA	TRBD2	TGTGCCAGTGGCGGGACTAGCGGGAGTATTGAGCAGTTCTTC	CASGGTSGSIEQFF
TRBJ1-3	TRBV6-5	medium-sized	NA	TGTGCCAGCAGACGGACAGCCTCTGGAAACACCATATATTTT	CASRRTASGNTIYF
TRBJ1-1	TRBV7-9	NA	NA	TGTGCCAGCAGCTTAGGGGTTCACACTGAAGCTTTCTTT	CASSLGVHTEAFF
TRBJ2-1	TRBV5-5	NA	NA	TGTGCCAGCAGCCCATACGGGGTAGTTCATGAGCAGTTCTTC	CASSPYGVVHEQFF
TRBJ2-2	TRBV6-6	NA	NA	TGTGCCAGCAGTCCTGACAGGCCGAACACCGGGGAGCTGTTTTTT	CASSPDRPNTGELFF
TRBJ2-1	TRBV16	NA	NA	TGTGCCAGCAGCCAGGAGAGTGGAGCCGGAAATGAGCAGTTCTTC	CASSQESGAGNEQFF
TRBJ2-5	TRBV30	NA	NA	TGTGCCTGGAGTCCGGGTTGGGAGACCCAGTACTTC	CAWSPGWETQYF
TRBJ2-6	TRBV5-4	NA	NA	TGTGCCAGCACCTTTCGGGGGACTGGGGCCAACGTCCTGACTTTC	CASTFRGTGANVLTF
TRBJ2-5	TRBV5-8	NA	NA	TGTGCCAGCAGCTACCGCCTTCAGTACCAAGAGACCCAGTACTTC	CASSYRLQYQETQYF
TRBJ2-7	TRBV12-3/TRBV12-4	NA	NA	TGTGCCAGCAGTCTGGGTCCGGGAGAGCAGTACTTC	CASSLGPGEQYF
TRBJ2-2	TRBV5-4	NA	NA	TGTGCCAGCAGCTTCGCCCGGAGCCACACCGGGGAGCTGTTTTTT	CASSFARSHTGELFF
TRBJ1-1	TRBV6-1	once	NA	TGTGCCAGCAGTGAAGATTGGACGGTGAACACTGAAGCTTTCTTT	CASSEDWTVNTEAFF
TRBJ1-6	TRBV5-1	NA	NA	TGCGCCAGCAGCTTGGGCGGACGAGCGAATTCACCCCTCCACTTT	CASSLGGRANSPLHF